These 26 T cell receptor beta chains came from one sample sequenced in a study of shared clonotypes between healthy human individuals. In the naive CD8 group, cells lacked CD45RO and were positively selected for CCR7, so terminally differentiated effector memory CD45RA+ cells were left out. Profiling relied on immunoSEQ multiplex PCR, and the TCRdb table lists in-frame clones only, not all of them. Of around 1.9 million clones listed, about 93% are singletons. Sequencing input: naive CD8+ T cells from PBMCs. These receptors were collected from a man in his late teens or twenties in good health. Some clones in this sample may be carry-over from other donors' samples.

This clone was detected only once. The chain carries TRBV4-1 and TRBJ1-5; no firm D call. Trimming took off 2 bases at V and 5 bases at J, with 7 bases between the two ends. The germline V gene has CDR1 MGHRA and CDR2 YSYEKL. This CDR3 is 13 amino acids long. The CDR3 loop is CASSQIVDQPQHF. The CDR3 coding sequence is TGCGCCAGCAGCCAAATCGTCGATCAGCCCCAGCATTTT.

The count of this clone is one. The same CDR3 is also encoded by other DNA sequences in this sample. The CDR3 coding sequence is TGTGCCAGTAGTATCGGGCGGGGGACTGAAGCTTTCTTT. Encoded protein: CASSIGRGTEAFF. The chain combines TRBV19 with TRBJ1-1; possible D gene TRBD1, 5 bases. Trimming took 3 bases from V and 5 from J, leaving 10 bases between them. The CDR3 consists of 13 residues. The germline V gene has CDR1 LNHDA and CDR2 SQIVND (reference sequence).

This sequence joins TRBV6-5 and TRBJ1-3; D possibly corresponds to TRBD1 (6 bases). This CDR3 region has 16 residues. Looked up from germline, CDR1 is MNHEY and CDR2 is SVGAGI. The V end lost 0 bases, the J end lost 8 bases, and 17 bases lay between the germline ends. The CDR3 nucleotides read TGTGCCAGCAGTTACTCGAGGGGATACAGGGAGGACACCATATATTTT. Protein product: CASSYSRGYREDTIYF.

CDR3 coding DNA: TGTGCCAGCAGCCCAGCTGGACAGGGGTTCCTAGAAGTGAATCAGCCCCAGCATTTT. Translating it yields CASSPAGQGFLEVNQPQHF. This chain joins TRBV7-8 and TRBJ1-5, with TRBD1 matching over 9 bases. Germline-derived CDR1 and CDR2 are SGHVS and FQNEAQ. The CDR3 covers 19 residues. Losses at the gene ends were 5 bases for V and 4 bases for J; bases not matched to a gene: 18.

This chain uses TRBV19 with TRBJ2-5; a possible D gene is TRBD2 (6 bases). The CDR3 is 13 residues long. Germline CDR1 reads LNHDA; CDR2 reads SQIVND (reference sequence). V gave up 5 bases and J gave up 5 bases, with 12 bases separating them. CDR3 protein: CASSELATETQYF. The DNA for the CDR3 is TGTGCCAGTAGTGAGCTAGCGACGGAGACCCAGTACTTC.

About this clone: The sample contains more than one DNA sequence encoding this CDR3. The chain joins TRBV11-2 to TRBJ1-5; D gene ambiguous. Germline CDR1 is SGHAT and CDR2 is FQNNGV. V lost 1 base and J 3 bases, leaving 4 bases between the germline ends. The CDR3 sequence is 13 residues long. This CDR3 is CASSLGINQPQHF. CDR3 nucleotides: TGTGCCAGCAGCTTAGGGATCAATCAGCCCCAGCATTTT.

This chain's CDR3 is CASTPFGTGELFF. CDR3 nucleotides: TGTGCCAGTACCCCTTTCGGCACCGGGGAGCTGTTTTTT. The chain links TRBV19 to TRBJ2-2, with D unresolved. V was trimmed by 7 bases and J by 4 bases, leaving 10 bases between them. Germline CDR1 LNHDA, CDR2 SQIVND (reference sequence). The CDR3 runs 13 residues.

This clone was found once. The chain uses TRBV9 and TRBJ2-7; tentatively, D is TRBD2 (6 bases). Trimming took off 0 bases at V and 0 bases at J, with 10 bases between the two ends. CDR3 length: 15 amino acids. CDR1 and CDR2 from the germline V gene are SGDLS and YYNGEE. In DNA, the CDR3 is TGTGCCAGCAGCGTAGAAGCGGGTTTCTCCTACGAGCAGTACTTC. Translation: CASSVEAGFSYEQYF.

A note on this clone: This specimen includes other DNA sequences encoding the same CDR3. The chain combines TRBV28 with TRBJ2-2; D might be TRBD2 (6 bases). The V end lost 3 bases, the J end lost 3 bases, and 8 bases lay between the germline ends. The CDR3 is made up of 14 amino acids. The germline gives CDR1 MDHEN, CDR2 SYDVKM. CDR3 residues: CASSFTGDTGELFF. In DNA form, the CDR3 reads TGTGCCAGCAGTTTTACGGGGGACACCGGGGAGCTGTTTTTT.

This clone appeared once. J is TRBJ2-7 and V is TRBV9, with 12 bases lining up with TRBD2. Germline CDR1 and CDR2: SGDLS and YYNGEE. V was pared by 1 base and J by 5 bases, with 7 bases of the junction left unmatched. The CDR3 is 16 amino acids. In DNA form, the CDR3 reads TGTGCCAGCAGCGTAAGACTAGCGGGAGCGGAGGACGAGCAGTACTTC. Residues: CASSVRLAGAEDEQYF. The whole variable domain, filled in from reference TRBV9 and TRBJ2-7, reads DSGVTQTPKHLITATGQRVTLRCSPRSGDLSVYWYQQSLDQGLQFLIQYYNGEERAKGNILERFSAQQFPDLHSELNLSSLELGDSALYFCASSVRLAGAEDEQYFGPGTRLTVT.

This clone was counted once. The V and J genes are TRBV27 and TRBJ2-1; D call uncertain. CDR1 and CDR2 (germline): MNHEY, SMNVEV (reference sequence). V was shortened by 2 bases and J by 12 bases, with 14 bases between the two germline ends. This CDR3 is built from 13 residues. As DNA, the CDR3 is TGTGCCAGCAGTTTAATACACGCTGAGGTGCAGTTCTTC. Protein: CASSLIHAEVQFF.

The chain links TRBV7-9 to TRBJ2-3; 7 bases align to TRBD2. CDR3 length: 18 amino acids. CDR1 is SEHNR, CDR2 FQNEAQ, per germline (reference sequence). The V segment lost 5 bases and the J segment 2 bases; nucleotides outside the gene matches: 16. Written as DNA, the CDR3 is TGTGCCAGCAGCCCAACCACCCGCGGGGGATGGGTCACAGATACGCAGTATTTT. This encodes CASSPTTRGGWVTDTQYF.

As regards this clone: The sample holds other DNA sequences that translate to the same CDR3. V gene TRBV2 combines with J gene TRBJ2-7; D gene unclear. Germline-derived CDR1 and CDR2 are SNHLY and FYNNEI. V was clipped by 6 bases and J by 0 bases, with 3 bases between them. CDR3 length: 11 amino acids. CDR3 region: CASRGSYEQYF. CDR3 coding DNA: TGTGCCAGCAGAGGCTCCTACGAGCAGTACTTC. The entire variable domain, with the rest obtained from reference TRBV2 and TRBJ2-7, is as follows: EPEVTQTPSHQVTQMGQEVILRCVPISNHLYFYWYRQILGQKVEFLVSFYNNEISEKSEIFDDQFSVERPDGSNFTLKIRSTKLEDSAMYFCASRGSYEQYFGPGTRLTVT.

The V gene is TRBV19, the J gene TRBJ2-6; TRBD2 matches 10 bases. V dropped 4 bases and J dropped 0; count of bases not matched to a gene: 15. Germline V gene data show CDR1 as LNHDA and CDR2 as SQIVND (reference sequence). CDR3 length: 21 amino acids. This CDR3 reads CASSTLAGAGSGDSGANVLTF. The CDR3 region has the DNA TGTGCCAGTAGTACCCTAGCGGGAGCGGGGTCAGGGGACTCTGGGGCCAACGTCCTGACTTTC.

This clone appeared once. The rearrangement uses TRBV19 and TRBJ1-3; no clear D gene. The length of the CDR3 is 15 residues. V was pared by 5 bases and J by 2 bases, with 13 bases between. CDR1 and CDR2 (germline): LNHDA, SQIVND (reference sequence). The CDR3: CASSQVLQTGNTIYF. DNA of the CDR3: TGTGCCAGTAGTCAAGTCCTCCAGACTGGAAACACCATATATTTT.

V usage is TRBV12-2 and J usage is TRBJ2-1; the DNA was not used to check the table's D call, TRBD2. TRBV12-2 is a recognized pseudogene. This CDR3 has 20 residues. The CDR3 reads CASRLGKECGTLDSYNEQFF. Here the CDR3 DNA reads TGTGCAAGTCGCTTAGGCAAAGAATGCGGGACCCTTGACTCCTACAATGAGCAGTTCTTC.

The CDR3 DNA reads as TGCGCCAGCAGCCTGAGTAAGGGACATATTAATGAAAAACTGTTTTTT. Protein product: CASSLSKGHINEKLFF. The chain is built from TRBV5-1 and TRBJ1-4; tentatively, D is TRBD1 (6 bases). The germline CDR1 and CDR2 sequences are SGHRS and YFSETQ. V lost 4 bases, J lost 4 bases, and 17 bases lay in between. The CDR3 is made up of 16 amino acids.

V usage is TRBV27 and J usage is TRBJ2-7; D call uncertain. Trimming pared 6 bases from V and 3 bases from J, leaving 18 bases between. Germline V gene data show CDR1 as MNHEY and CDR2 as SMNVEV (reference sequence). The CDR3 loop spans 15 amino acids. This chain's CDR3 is CASRILAYKNYEQYF. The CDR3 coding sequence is TGTGCCAGCAGGATCTTAGCTTATAAGAACTACGAGCAGTACTTC.

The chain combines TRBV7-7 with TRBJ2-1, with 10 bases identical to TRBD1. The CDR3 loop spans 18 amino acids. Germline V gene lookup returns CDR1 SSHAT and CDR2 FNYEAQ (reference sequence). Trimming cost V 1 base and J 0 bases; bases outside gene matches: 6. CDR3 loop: CASSLGDRGGSSYNEQFF. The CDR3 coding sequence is TGTGCCAGCAGCTTAGGGGACAGGGGCGGAAGCTCCTACAATGAGCAGTTCTTC.

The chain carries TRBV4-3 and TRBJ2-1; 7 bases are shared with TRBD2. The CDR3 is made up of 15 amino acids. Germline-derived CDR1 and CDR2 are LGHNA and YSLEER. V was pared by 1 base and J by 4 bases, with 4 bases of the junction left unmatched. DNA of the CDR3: TGCGCCAGCAGCCAAGGAGGCGGGAGATACAATGAGCAGTTCTTC. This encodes CASSQGGGRYNEQFF.

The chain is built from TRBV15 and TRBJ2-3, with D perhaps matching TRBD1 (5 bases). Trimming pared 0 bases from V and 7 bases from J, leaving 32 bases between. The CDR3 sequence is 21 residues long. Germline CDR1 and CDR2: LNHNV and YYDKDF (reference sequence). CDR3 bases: TGTGCCACCAGCAGAGATTTAGGGGCCAGGAGTGAGCGATTGGAAGTATATACGCAGTATTTT. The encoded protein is CATSRDLGARSERLEVYTQYF.

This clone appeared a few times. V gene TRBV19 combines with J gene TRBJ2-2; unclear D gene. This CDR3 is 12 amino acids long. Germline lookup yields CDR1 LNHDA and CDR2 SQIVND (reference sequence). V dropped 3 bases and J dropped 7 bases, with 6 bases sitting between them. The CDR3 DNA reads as TGTGCCAGTAGTATCTCTGGCGGGGAGCTGTTTTTT. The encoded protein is CASSISGGELFF. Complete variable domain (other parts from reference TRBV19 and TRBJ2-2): DGGITQSPKYLFRKEGQNVTLSCEQNLNHDAMYWYRQDPGQGLRLIYYSQIVNDFQKGDIAEGYSVSREKKESFPLTVTSAQKNPTAFYLCASSISGGELFFGEGSRLTVL.

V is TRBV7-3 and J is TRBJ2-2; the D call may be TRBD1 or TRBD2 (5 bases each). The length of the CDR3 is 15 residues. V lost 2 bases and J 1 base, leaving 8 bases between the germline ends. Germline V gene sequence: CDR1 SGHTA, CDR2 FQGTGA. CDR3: CASSLWDGNTGELFF. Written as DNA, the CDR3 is TGTGCCAGCAGCTTATGGGACGGGAACACCGGGGAGCTGTTTTTT.

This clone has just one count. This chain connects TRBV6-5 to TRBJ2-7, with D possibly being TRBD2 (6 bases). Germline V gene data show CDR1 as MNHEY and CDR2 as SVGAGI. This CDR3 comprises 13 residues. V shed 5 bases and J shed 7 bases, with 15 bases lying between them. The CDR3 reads CASSPLGGGEQYF. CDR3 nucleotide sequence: TGTGCCAGCAGTCCCCTGGGGGGTGGAGAGCAGTACTTC.

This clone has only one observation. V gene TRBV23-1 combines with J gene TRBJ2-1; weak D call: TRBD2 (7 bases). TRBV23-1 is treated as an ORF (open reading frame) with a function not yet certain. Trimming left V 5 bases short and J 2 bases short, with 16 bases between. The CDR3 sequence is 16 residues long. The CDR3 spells CASSWEGGIPYNEQFF. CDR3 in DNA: TGCGCCAGCAGTTGGGAGGGGGGGATCCCCTACAATGAGCAGTTCTTC.

The CDR3, as DNA: TGTGCCTGGAGTTCCCGGTGGGATGAGCAGTTCTTC. It is translated as CAWSSRWDEQFF. J is TRBJ2-1 and V is TRBV30; D uncertain. Trimming took 2 bases from V and 8 from J, leaving 10 bases between them. CDR1 GTSNPN and CDR2 SVGIG come from the germline V gene (reference sequence). The CDR3 covers 12 residues.